This T cell receptor (beta chain) originates from a study of T cells in localized non-small cell lung cancer. Whole-study results and caveats: Among the tissues sampled, uninvolved adjacent lung had the highest T cell clonality, above tumor.

The data were produced by immunoSEQ multiplex PCR, yet TCRdb's version contains in-frame clones alone and is incomplete. The data show about 1,400 clones, with over 20% seen just once and just under 30% held by the top ten. This clone turned up a few times. Antigen: not known. Trimming cost V 6 bases and J 0 bases, with 11 bases left between them. This CDR3 region has 14 residues. CDR1 is MNHGY and CDR2 is SAAAGT in the germline V gene. Lung adjacent to the tumor, free of atypia, was sampled at least 2 cm from its margin. Here the sequenced sample was normal lung tissue next to the tumor, taken before any cancer treatment. The receptor comes from a female donor older than 55 with stage I lung adenocarcinoma. J is TRBJ1-1 and V is TRBV6-8; D perhaps matches TRBD1 (5 bases). The CDR3 reads CASRSGPMNTEAFF. The CDR3 DNA sequence: TGTGCCAGCAGATCGGGGCCAATGAACACTGAAGCTTTCTTT.